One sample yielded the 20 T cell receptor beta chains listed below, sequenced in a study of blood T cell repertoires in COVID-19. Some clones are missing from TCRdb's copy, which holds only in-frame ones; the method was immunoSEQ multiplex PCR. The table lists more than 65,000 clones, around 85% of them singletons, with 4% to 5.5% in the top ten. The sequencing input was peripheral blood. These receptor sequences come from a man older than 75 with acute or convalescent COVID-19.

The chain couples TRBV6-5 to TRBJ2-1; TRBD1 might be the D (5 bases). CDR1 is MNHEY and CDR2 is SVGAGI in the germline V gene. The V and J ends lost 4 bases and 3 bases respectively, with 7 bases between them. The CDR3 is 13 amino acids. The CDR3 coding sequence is TGTGCCAGCAGTTTAGACAGCTACAATGAGCAGTTCTTC. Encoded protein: CASSLDSYNEQFF.

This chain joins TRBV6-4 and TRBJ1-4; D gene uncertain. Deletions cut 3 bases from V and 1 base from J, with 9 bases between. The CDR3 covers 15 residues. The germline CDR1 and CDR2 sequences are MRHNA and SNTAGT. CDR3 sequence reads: CASSEVRKTNEKLFF. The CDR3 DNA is TGTGCCAGCAGTGAGGTCAGGAAAACTAATGAAAAACTGTTTTTT.

CDR3 sequence: CASSYSGTPTGKLFF. CDR3 coding DNA: TGTGCCAGCAGTTACTCCGGGACTCCCACGGGCAAACTGTTTTTT. The chain uses TRBV6-5 and TRBJ1-4; D is possibly TRBD1 (5 bases). The CDR3 consists of 15 residues. Germline assignment: CDR1 MNHEY and CDR2 SVGAGI. The ends were cut back, 0 bases at V and 11 bases at J, with 16 bases in the middle.

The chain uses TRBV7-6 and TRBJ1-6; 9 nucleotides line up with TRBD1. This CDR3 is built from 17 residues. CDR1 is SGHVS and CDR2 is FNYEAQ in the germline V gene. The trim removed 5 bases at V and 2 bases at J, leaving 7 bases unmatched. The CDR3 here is CASSPGTGITYNSPLHF. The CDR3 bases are TGTGCCAGCAGCCCTGGGACAGGGATTACCTATAATTCACCCCTCCACTTT.

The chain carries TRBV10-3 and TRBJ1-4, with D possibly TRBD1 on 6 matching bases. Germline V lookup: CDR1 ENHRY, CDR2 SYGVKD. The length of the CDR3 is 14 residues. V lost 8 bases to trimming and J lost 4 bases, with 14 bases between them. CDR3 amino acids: CAIWGGQGNEKLFF. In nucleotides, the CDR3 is TGTGCCATCTGGGGGGGGCAGGGTAATGAAAAACTGTTTTTT.

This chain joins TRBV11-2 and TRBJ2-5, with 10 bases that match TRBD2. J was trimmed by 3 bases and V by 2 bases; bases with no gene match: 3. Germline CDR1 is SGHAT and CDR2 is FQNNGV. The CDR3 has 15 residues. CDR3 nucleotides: TGTGCCAGCAGCTTAAATCTAGCGGGAGAAGAGACCCAGTACTTC. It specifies CASSLNLAGEETQYF.

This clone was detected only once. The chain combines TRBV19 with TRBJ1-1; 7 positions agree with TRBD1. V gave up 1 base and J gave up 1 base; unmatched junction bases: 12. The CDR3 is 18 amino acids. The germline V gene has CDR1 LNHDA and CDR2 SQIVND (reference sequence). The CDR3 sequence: CASSIVRGGGTENTEAFF. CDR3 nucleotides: TGTGCCAGTAGTATAGTAAGAGGGGGCGGGACAGAGAACACTGAAGCTTTCTTT.

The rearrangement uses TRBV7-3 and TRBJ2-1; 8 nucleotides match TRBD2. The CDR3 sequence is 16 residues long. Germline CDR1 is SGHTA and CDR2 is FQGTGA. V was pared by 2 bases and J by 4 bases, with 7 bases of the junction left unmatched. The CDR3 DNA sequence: TGTGCCAGCAGCTTAGAAGGACGGGGGGGTTACAATGAGCAGTTCTTC. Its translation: CASSLEGRGGYNEQFF.

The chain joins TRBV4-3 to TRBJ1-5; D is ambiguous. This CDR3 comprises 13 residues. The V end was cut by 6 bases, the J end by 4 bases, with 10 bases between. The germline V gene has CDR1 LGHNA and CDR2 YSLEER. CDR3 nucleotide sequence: TGCGCCAGCAGAATCTGGGCGAATCAGCCCCAGCATTTT. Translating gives CASRIWANQPQHF.

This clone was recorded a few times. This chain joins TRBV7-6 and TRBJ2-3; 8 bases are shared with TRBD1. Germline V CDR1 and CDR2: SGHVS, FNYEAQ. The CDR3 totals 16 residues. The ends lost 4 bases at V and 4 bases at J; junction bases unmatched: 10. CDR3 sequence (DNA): TGTGCCAGCAGCTCCTGGACAGGGACCGGCGCAGATACGCAGTATTTT. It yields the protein CASSSWTGTGADTQYF.

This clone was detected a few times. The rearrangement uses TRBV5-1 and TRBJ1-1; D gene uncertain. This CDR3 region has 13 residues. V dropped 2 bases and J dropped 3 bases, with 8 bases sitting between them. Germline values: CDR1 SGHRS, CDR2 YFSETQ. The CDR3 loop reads CASSFAADTEAFF. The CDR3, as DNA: TGCGCCAGCAGCTTCGCGGCTGACACTGAAGCTTTCTTT. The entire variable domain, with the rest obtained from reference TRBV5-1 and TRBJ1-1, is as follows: KAGVTQTPRYLIKTRGQQVTLSCSPISGHRSVSWYQQTPGQGLQFLFEYFSETQRNKGNFPGRFSGRQFSNSRSEMNVSTLELGDSALYLCASSFAADTEAFFGQGTRLTVV.

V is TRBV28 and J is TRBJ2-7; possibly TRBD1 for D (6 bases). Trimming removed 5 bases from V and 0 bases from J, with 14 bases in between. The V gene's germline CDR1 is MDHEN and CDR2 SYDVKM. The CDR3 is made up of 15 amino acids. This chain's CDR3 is CASSPTGTNSYEQYF. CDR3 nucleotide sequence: TGTGCCAGCAGTCCGACCGGGACAAACTCCTACGAGCAGTACTTC.

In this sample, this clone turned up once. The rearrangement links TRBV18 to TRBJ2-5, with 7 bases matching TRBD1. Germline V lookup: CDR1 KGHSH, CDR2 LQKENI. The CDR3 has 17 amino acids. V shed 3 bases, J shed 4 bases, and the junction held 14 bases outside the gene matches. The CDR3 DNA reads TGTGCCAGCTCACCTAACACAGGGGCAGGGCTGGGAGAGACCCAGTACTTC. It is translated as CASSPNTGAGLGETQYF.

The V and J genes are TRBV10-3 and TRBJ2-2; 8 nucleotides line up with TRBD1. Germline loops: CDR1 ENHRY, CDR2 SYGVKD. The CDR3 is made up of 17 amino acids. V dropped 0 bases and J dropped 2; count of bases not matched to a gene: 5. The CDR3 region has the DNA TGTGCCATCAGTGAGTCCAGGGGACAGGTAAACACCGGGGAGCTGTTTTTT. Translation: CAISESRGQVNTGELFF.

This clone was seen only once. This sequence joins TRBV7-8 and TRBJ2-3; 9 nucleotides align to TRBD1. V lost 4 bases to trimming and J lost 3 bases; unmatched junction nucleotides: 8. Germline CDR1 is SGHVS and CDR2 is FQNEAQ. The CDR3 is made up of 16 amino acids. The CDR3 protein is CASSSAGTGSTDTQYF. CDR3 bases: TGTGCCAGCAGCTCCGCCGGGACAGGGTCGACAGATACGCAGTATTTT.

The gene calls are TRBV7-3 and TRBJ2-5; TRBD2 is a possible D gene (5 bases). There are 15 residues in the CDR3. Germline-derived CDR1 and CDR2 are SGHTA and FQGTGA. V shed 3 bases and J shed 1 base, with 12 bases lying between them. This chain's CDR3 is CASSLNRDPQETQYF. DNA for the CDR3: TGTGCCAGCAGCTTGAACCGGGATCCCCAAGAGACCCAGTACTTC.

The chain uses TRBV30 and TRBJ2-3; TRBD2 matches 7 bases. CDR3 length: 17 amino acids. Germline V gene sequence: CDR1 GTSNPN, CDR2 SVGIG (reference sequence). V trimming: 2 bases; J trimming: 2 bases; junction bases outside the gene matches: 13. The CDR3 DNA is TGTGCCTGGAGTCTTTCCCCTTGGGGGGGTGTCACAGATACGCAGTATTTT. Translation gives CAWSLSPWGGVTDTQYF.

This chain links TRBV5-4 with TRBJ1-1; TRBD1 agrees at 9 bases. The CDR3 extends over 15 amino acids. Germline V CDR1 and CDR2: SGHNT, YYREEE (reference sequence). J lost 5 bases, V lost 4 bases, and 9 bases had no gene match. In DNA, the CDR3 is TGTGCCAGCAGCACGGGGACAGGGTGGGGTACTGAAGCTTTCTTT. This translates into CASSTGTGWGTEAFF. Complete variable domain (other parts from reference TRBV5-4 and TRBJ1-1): ETGVTQSPTHLIKTRGQQVTLRCSSQSGHNTVSWYQQALGQGPQFIFQYYREEENGRGNFPPRFSGLQFPNYSSELNVNALELDDSALYLCASSTGTGWGTEAFFGQGTRLTVV.

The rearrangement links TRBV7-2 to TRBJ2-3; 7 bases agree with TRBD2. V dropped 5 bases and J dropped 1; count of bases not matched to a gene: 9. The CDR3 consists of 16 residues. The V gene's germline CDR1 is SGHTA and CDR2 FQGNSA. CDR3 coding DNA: TGTGCCAGCAGCCTTTCGGGGGGACGACGCACAGATACGCAGTATTTT. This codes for CASSLSGGRRTDTQYF.

The CDR3 DNA reads as TGTGCCAGCAGCTTACCACGAAACAGAGGGAGCACTGAAGCTTTCTTT. Translated: CASSLPRNRGSTEAFF. The chain carries TRBV7-9 and TRBJ1-1; D is ambiguous. Trimming stripped 2 bases from V and 4 bases from J, with 17 bases between. CDR1 and CDR2 from the germline V gene are SEHNR and FQNEAQ (reference sequence). The CDR3 sequence is 16 residues long.